What follows are 7 T cell receptor beta chains derived from one specimen sequenced in a study of monozygotic twins with cystic fibrosis. Some clones are missing from TCRdb's copy, which holds only in-frame ones; the method was immunoSEQ multiplex PCR. The sample records 18,000 or so clones, 75% to 95% being singletons. Material: blood. These TCRs come from a girl aged 2-10 years with cystic fibrosis.

The chain couples TRBV10-2 to TRBJ1-6; D is unclear. Germline values: CDR1 WSHSY, CDR2 SAAADI. V lost 0 bases and J 10 bases, leaving 4 bases between the germline ends. The CDR3 length is 12 residues. The CDR3 reads CASSESGSPLHF. In DNA, the CDR3 is TGCGCCAGCAGTGAGTCGGGATCACCCCTCCACTTT.

The V gene is TRBV6-5, the J gene TRBJ2-1; D gene unclear. The length of the CDR3 is 14 residues. CDR1 and CDR2 from the germline V gene are MNHEY and SVGAGI. V lost 5 bases and J lost 0, with 8 bases in between. The CDR3 here is CASSRARSYNEQFF. The CDR3 DNA is TGTGCCAGCAGTCGGGCCCGCTCCTACAATGAGCAGTTCTTC.

The rearrangement links TRBV18 to TRBJ2-1; TRBD1 might be the D (5 bases). The germline V and J ends were trimmed by 0 bases and 7 bases, with 7 bases remaining between them. This CDR3 spans 13 amino acids. The V gene's germline CDR1 is KGHSH and CDR2 LQKENI. This chain's CDR3 is CASSPPGRNEQFF. The CDR3 nucleotides read TGTGCCAGCTCACCACCGGGGCGGAATGAGCAGTTCTTC.

This rearrangement joins TRBV6-4 to TRBJ1-2; TRBD1 aligns across 12 bases. With 6 bases clipped from V and 6 bases from J, the junction kept 14 bases outside the gene matches. Germline CDR1 is MRHNA and CDR2 is SNTAGT. This CDR3 region has 17 residues. The CDR3: CASSVTFGTGGADGYTF. In nucleotides, the CDR3 is TGTGCCAGCAGCGTAACCTTCGGGACAGGGGGCGCGGATGGCTACACCTTC.

The count of this clone is one. V gene TRBV27 combines with J gene TRBJ1-1; 9 bases fit TRBD1. After removal of 10 bases from V and 6 bases from J, the junction contained 12 bases not matched to a gene. Germline V lookup: CDR1 MNHEY, CDR2 SMNVEV (reference sequence). This CDR3 has 14 residues. The CDR3 is CATSPDRGLSEAFF. The CDR3 coding sequence is TGTGCCACCAGCCCGGACAGGGGTCTGTCTGAAGCTTTCTTT.

This clone was picked up a small number of times. CDR3 sequence: CASSTRQGPSYEQYF. Here the CDR3 DNA reads TGTGCCAGCAGCACCCGACAGGGGCCGTCCTACGAGCAGTACTTC. The J gene is TRBJ2-7, the V gene TRBV7-8, with 8 bases aligning to TRBD1. CDR1 and CDR2 (germline): SGHVS, FQNEAQ. With V trimmed by 5 bases and J by 1 base, 7 bases remained unmatched. The CDR3 consists of 15 residues.

This chain uses TRBV4-3 with TRBJ2-1; no clear D gene. The CDR3 loop spans 15 amino acids. Germline V gene lookup returns CDR1 LGHNA and CDR2 YSLEER. V dropped 3 bases and J dropped 0 bases, with 9 bases sitting between them. The CDR3 spells CASSHLASSYNEQFF. The CDR3 DNA follows: TGCGCCAGCAGCCACTTGGCTAGCTCCTACAATGAGCAGTTCTTC.